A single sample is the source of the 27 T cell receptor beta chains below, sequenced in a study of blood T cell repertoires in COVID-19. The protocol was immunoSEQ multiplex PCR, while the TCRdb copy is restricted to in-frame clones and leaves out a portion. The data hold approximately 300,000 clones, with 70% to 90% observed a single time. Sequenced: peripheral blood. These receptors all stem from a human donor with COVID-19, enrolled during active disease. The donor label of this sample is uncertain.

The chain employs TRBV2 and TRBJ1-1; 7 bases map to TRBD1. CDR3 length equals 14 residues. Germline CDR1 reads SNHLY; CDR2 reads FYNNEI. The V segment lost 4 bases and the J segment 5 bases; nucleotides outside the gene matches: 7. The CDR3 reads CASSARQGLTEAFF. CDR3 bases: TGTGCCAGCAGTGCCAGACAGGGTTTAACTGAAGCTTTCTTT.

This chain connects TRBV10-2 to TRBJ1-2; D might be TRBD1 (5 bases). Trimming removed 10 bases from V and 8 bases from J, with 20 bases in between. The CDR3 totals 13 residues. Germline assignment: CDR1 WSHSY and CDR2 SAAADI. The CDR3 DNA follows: TGCGCCACTTCGGGGGAGGCGGTGCGGGGCTACACCTTC. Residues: CATSGEAVRGYTF.

CDR3 nucleotide sequence: TGTGCCAGCAGTGAGTCCAGGGGGAATCAGCCCCAGCATTTT. Residues: CASSESRGNQPQHF. The chain has TRBV6-1 and TRBJ1-5; 7 nucleotides match TRBD1. Germline lookup yields CDR1 MNHNS and CDR2 SASEGT. The CDR3 is 14 residues long. J lost 4 bases, V lost 3 bases, and 3 bases had no gene match.

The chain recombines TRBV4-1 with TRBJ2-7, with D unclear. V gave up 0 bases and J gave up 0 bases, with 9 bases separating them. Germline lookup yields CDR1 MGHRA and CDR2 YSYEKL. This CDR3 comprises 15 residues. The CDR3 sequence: CASSQERRRSYEQYF. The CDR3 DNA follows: TGCGCCAGCAGCCAAGAGAGGAGACGCTCCTACGAGCAGTACTTC.

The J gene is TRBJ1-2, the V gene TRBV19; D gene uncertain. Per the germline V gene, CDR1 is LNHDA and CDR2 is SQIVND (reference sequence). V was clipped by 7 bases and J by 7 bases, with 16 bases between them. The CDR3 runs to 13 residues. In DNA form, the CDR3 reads TGTGCCAGTACCAGGCCTCCCTTTCTTGGCTACACCTTC. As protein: CASTRPPFLGYTF.

This CDR3 reads CASSSQDGRAGLFNV. CDR3 sequence (DNA): TGTGCCAGCAGTTCACAGGATGGACGAGCCGGGCTATTTAACGTC. The chain employs TRBV28 and TRBJ2-7; D perhaps matches TRBD1 (5 bases). The CDR3 covers 15 residues. Germline CDR1 reads MDHEN; CDR2 reads SYDVKM.

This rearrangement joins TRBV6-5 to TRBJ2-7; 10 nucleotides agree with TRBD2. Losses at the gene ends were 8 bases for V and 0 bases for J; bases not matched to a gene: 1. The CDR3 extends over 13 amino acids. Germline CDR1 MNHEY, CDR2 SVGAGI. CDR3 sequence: CASRTSGSYEQYF. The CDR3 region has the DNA TGTGCCAGCCGGACTAGCGGCTCCTACGAGCAGTACTTC.

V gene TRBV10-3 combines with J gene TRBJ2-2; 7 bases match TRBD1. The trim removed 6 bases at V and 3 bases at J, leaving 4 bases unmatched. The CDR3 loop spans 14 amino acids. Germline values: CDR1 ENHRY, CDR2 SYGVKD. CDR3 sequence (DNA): TGTGCCATCAGGGGGACAGTCGACACCGGGGAGCTGTTTTTT. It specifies CAIRGTVDTGELFF.

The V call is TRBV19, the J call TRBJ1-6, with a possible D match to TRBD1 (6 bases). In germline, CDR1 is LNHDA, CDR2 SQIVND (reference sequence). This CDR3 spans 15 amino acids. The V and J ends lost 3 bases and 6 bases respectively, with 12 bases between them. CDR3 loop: CASSIQAGANSPLHF. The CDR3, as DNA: TGTGCCAGTAGTATCCAGGCGGGGGCTAATTCACCCCTCCACTTT.

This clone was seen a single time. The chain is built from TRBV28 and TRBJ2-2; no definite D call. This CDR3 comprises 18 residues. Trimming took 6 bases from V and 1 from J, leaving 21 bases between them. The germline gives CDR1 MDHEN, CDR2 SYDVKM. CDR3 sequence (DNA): TGTGCCAGCAGCCTCCTTACTAAGCGCCTAAAGAACACCGGGGAGCTGTTTTTT. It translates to CASSLLTKRLKNTGELFF.

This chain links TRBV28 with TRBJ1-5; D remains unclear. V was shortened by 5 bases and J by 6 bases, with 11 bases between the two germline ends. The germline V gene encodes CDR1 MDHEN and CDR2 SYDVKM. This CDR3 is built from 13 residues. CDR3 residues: CASSPVGGQPQHF. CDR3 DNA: TGTGCCAGCAGTCCCGTCGGCGGTCAGCCCCAGCATTTT.

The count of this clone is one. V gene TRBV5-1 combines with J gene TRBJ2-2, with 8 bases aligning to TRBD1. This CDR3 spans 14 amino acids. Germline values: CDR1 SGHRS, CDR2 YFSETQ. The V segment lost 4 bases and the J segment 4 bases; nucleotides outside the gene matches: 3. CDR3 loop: CASSPQGVTGELFF. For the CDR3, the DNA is TGCGCCAGCAGCCCACAGGGGGTCACCGGGGAGCTGTTTTTT.

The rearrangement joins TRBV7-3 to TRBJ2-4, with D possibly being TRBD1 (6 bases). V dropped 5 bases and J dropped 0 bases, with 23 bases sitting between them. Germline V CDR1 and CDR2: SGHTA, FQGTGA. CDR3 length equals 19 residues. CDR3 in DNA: TGTGCCAGCAGCCAGGGACACCCACTCCGTTGTATAGCCAAAAACATTCAGTACTTC. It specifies CASSQGHPLRCIAKNIQYF. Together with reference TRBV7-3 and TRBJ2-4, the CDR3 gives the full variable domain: GAGVSQTPSNKVTEKGKYVELRCDPISGHTALYWYRQSLGQGPEFLIYFQGTGAADDSGLPNDRFFAVRPEGSVSTLKIQRTERGDSAVYLCASSQGHPLRCIAKNIQYFGAGTRLSVL.

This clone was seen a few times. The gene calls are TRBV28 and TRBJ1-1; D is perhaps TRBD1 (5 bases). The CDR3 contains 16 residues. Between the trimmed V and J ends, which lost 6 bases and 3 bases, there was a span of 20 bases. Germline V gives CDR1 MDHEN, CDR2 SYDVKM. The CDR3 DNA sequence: TGTGCCAGCAGCCCACCCCCCCGACAGCCACACACTGAAGCTTTCTTT. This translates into CASSPPPRQPHTEAFF.

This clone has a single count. The CDR3 here is CASSLEGGILNQPQHF. The CDR3 DNA reads TGTGCCAGCAGCTTAGAAGGGGGCATATTGAATCAGCCCCAGCATTTT. The gene calls are TRBV7-2 and TRBJ1-5, with 7 bases identical to TRBD1. This CDR3 comprises 16 residues. The V gene end was trimmed by 1 base and the J gene end by 4 bases; junction bases not matched to a gene: 7. Germline V CDR1 and CDR2: SGHTA, FQGNSA.

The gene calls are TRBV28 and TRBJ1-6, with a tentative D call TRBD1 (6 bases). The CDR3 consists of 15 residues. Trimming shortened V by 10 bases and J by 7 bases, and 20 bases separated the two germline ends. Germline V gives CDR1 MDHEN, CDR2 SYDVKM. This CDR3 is CAIRSSNRENSPLHF. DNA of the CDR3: TGTGCCATCAGATCCTCTAACAGGGAAAATTCACCCCTCCACTTT.

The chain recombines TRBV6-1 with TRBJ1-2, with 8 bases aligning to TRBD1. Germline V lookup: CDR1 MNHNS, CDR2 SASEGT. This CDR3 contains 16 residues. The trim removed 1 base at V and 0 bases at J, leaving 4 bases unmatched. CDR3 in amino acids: CASSEGTGLANYGYTF. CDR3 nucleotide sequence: TGTGCCAGCAGTGAAGGGACAGGGTTGGCTAACTATGGCTACACCTTC.

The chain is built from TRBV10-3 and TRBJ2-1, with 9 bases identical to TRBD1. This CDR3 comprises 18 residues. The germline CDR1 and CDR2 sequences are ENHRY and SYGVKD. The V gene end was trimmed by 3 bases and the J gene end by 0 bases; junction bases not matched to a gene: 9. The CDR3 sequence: CAISDAGQGKSSYNEQFF. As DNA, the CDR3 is TGTGCCATCAGTGACGCGGGACAGGGAAAGAGCTCCTACAATGAGCAGTTCTTC.

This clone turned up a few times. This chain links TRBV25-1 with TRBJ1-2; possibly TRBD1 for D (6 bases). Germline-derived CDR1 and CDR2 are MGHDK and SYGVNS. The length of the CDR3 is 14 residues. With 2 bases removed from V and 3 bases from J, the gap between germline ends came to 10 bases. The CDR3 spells CASSETGQYYGYTF. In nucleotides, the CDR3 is TGTGCCAGCAGTGAAACCGGACAGTACTATGGCTACACCTTC.

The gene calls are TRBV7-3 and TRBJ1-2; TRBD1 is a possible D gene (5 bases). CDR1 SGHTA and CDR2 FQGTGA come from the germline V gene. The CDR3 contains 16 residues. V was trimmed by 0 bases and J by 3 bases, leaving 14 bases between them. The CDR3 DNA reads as TGTGCCAGCAGCTTAACAGGAGGGGTGTGGGACTATGGCTACACCTTC. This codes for CASSLTGGVWDYGYTF. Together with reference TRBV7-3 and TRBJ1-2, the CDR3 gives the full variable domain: GAGVSQTPSNKVTEKGKYVELRCDPISGHTALYWYRQSLGQGPEFLIYFQGTGAADDSGLPNDRFFAVRPEGSVSTLKIQRTERGDSAVYLCASSLTGGVWDYGYTFGSGTRLTVV.

The CDR3 DNA sequence: TGTGCCAGTAGTATGGGGGGGCGGGTTTCTTCAGATACGCAGTATTTT. It specifies CASSMGGRVSSDTQYF. The J gene is TRBJ2-3, the V gene TRBV19; D perhaps matches TRBD2 (7 bases). V was cut by 3 bases and J by 4 bases, with 17 bases left in between. Germline CDR1 reads LNHDA; CDR2 reads SQIVND (reference sequence). The CDR3 loop spans 16 amino acids. Drawing the rest from reference TRBV19 and TRBJ2-3, the complete variable domain is DGGITQSPKYLFRKEGQNVTLSCEQNLNHDAMYWYRQDPGQGLRLIYYSQIVNDFQKGDIAEGYSVSREKKESFPLTVTSAQKNPTAFYLCASSMGGRVSSDTQYFGPGTRLTVL.

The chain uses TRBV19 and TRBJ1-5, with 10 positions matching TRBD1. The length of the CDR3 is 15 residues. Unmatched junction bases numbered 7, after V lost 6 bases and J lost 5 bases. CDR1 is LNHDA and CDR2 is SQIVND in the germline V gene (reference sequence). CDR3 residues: CASRPGQGFDQPQHF. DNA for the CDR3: TGTGCCAGTAGACCGGGACAGGGGTTCGATCAGCCCCAGCATTTT.

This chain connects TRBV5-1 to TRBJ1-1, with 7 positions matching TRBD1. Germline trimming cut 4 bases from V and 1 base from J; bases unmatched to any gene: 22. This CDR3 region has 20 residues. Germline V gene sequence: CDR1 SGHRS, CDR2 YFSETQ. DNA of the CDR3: TGCGCCAGCAGCCCCTTACCCTTCCGGGACAGCGGCGGGCCGAACACTGAAGCTTTCTTT. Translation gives CASSPLPFRDSGGPNTEAFF.

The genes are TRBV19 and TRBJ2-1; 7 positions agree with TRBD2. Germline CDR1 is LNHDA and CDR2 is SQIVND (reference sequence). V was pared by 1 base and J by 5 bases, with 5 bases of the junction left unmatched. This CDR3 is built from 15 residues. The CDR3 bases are TGTGCCAGTAGTATAGGCGGGGGTTCAAACAATGAGCAGTTCTTC. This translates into CASSIGGGSNNEQFF.

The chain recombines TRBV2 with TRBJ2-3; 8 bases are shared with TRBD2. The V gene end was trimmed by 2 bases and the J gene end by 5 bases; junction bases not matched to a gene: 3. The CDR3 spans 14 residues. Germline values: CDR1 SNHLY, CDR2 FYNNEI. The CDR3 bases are TGTGCCAGCAGTGAATACGGGAGGGAAGATACGCAGTATTTT. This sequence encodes CASSEYGREDTQYF.

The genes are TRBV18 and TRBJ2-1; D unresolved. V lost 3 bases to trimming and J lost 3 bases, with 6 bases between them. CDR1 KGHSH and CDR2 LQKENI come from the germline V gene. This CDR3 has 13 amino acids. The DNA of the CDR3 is TGTGCCAGCTCACCGATCGGCTACAATGAGCAGTTCTTC. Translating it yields CASSPIGYNEQFF. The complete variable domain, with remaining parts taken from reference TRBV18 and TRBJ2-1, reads NAGVMQNPRHLVRRRGQEARLRCSPMKGHSHVYWYRQLPEEGLKFMVYLQKENIIDESGMPKERFSAEFPKEGPSILRIQQVVRGDSAAYFCASSPIGYNEQFFGPGTRLTVL.

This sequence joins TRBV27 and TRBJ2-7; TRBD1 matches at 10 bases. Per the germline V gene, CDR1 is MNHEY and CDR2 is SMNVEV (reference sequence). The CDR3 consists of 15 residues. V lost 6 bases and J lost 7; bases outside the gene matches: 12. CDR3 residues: CASSKTGTGVREQYF. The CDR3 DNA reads TGTGCCAGCAGCAAAACCGGGACAGGGGTGAGGGAGCAGTACTTC.